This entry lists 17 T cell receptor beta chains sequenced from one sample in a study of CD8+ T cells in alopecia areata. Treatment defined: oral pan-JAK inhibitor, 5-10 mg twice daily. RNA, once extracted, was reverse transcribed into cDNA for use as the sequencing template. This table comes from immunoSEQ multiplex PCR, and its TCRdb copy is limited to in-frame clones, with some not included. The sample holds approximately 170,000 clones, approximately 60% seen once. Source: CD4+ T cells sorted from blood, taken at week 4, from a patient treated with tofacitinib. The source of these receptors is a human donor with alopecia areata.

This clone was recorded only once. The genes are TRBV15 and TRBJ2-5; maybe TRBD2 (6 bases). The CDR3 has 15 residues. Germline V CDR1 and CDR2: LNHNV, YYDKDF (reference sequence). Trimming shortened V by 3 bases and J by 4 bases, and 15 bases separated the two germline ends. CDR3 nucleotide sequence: TGTGCCACCAGCAGCGTACTACTGGGGGGAGAGACCCAGTACTTC. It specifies CATSSVLLGGETQYF.

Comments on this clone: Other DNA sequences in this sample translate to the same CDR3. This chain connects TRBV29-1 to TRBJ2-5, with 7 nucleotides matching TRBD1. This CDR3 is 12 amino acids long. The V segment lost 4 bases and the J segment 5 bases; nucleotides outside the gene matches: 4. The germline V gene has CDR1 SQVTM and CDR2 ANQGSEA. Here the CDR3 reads CSVGGGRETQYF. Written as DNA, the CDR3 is TGCAGCGTTGGAGGGGGCCGGGAGACCCAGTACTTC.

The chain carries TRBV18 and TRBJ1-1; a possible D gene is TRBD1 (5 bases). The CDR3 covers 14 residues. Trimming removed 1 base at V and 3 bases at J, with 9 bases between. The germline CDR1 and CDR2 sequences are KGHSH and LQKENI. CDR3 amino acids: CASSPQEGHTEAFF. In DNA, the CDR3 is TGTGCCAGCTCACCACAAGAGGGGCACACTGAAGCTTTCTTT.

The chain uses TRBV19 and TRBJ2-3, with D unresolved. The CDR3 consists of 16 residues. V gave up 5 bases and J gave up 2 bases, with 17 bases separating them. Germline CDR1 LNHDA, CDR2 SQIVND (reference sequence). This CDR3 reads CASSLASLQLTDTQYF. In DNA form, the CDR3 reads TGTGCCAGTAGTCTCGCCTCCCTGCAGCTCACAGATACGCAGTATTTT.

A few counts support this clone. The chain's CDR3 is CASSHPSGRAETQYF. The CDR3 coding sequence is TGTGCCAGCAGCCATCCAAGCGGGAGGGCGGAGACCCAGTACTTC. This chain connects TRBV14 to TRBJ2-5, with TRBD2 identical over 10 bases. In germline, CDR1 is SGHDN, CDR2 FVKESK. CDR3 length: 15 amino acids. The trim removed 3 bases at V and 5 bases at J, leaving 6 bases unmatched. Using reference TRBV14 and TRBJ2-5 for the parts outside the CDR3, the full variable domain is EAGVTQFPSHSVIEKGQTVTLRCDPISGHDNLYWYRRVMGKEIKFLLHFVKESKQDESGMPNNRFLAERTGGTYSTLKVQPAELEDSGVYFCASSHPSGRAETQYFGPGTRLLVL.

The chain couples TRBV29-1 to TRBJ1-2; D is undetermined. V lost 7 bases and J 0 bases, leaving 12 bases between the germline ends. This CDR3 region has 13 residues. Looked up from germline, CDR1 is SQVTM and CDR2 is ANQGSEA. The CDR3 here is CSAAGETNYGYTF. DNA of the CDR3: TGCAGCGCCGCCGGGGAGACTAACTATGGCTACACCTTC. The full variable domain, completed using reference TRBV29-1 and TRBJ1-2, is SAVISQKPSRDICQRGTSLTIQCQVDSQVTMMFWYRQQPGQSLTLIATANQGSEATYESGFVIDKFPISRPNLTFSTLTVSNMSPEDSSIYLCSAAGETNYGYTFGSGTRLTVV.

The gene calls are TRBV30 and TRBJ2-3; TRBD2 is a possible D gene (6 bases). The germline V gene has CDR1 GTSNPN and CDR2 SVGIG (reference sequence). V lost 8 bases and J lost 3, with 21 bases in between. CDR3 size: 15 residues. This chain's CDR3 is CAKDGPTGVTDTQYF. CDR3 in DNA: TGTGCCAAAGACGGTCCGACGGGAGTTACAGATACGCAGTATTTT. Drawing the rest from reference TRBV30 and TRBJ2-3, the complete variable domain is SQTIHQWPATLVQPVGSPLSLECTVEGTSNPNLYWYRQAAGRGLQLLFYSVGIGQISSEVPQNLSASRPQDRQFILSSKKLLLSDSGFYLCAKDGPTGVTDTQYFGPGTRLTVL.

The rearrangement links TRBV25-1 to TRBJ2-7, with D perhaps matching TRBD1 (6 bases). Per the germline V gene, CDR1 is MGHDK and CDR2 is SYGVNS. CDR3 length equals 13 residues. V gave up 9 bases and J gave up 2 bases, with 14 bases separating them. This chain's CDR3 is CASVSPGAYEQYF. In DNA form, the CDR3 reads TGTGCCAGTGTTTCCCCAGGGGCCTACGAGCAGTACTTC.

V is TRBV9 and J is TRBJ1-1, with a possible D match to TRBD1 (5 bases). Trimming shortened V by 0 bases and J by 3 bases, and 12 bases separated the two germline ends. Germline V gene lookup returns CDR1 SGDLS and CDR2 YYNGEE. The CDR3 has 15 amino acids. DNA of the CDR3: TGTGCCAGCAGCGTAGACGCCAGGGTGGACACTGAAGCTTTCTTT. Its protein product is CASSVDARVDTEAFF.

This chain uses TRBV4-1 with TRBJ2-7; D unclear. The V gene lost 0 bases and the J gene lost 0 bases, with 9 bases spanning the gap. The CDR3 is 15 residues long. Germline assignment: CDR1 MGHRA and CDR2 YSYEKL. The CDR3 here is CASSQDLPYSYEQYF. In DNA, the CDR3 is TGCGCCAGCAGCCAAGATCTACCATACTCCTACGAGCAGTACTTC.

CDR3 loop: CASSFTNNEQFF. For the CDR3, the DNA is TGTGCCAGCAGCTTTACAAACAATGAGCAGTTCTTC. V is TRBV7-2 and J is TRBJ2-1; D unresolved. CDR3 length: 12 residues. The V gene's germline CDR1 is SGHTA and CDR2 FQGNSA. Trimming pared 3 bases from V and 5 bases from J, leaving 5 bases between.

This CDR3 is CASSLADYEQYF. In nucleotides, the CDR3 is TGCGCCAGCAGCTTGGCGGACTACGAGCAGTACTTC. The rearrangement uses TRBV5-1 and TRBJ2-7, with unresolved D. CDR3 length equals 12 residues. Germline values: CDR1 SGHRS, CDR2 YFSETQ. Trimming took off 0 bases at V and 3 bases at J, with 4 bases between the two ends.

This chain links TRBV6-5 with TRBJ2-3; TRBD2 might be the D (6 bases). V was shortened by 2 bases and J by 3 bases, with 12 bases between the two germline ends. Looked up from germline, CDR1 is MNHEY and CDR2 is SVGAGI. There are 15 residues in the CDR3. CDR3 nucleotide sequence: TGTGCCAGCAGTTACGGACACGGGAGTACAGATACGCAGTATTTT. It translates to CASSYGHGSTDTQYF.

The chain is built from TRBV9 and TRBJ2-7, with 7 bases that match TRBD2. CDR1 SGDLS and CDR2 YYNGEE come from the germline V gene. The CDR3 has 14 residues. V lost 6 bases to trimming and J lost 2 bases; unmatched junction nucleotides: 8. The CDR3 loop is CASNPRGGPYEQYF. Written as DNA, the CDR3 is TGTGCCAGCAACCCCCGCGGGGGACCCTACGAGCAGTACTTC.

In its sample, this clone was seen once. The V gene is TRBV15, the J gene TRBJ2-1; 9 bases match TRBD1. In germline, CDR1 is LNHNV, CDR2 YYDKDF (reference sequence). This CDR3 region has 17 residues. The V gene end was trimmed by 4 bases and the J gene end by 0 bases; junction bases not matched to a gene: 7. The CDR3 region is CATSTRNRGPSYNEQFF. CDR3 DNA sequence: TGTGCCACCAGCACCCGAAACAGGGGGCCCTCCTACAATGAGCAGTTCTTC.

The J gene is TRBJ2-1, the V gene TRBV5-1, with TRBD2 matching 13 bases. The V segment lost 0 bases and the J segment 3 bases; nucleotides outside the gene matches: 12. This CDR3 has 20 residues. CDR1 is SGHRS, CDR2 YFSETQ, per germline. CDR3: CASSLGGTSGKWDSYNEQFF. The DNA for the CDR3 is TGCGCCAGCAGCTTGGGAGGGACTAGCGGGAAATGGGACAGCTACAATGAGCAGTTCTTC.

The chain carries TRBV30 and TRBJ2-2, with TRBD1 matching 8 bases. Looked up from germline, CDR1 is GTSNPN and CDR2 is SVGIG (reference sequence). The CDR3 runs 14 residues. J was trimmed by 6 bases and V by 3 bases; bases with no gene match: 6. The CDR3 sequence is CAWSYGQGAGELFF. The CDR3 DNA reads TGTGCCTGGAGCTATGGACAGGGAGCCGGGGAGCTGTTTTTT. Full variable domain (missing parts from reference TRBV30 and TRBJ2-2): SQTIHQWPATLVQPVGSPLSLECTVEGTSNPNLYWYRQAAGRGLQLLFYSVGIGQISSEVPQNLSASRPQDRQFILSSKKLLLSDSGFYLCAWSYGQGAGELFFGEGSRLTVL.